A selection of T cell receptor beta chains follows, all from one sample in a study of beta chain features in type 1 diabetes. Profiling relied on immunoSEQ multiplex PCR, and the TCRdb table lists in-frame clones only, not all of them. The data contain around 500,000 clones, about an eighth of them singletons. The sample consisted of naive CD4+ T cells from blood. These receptors were obtained from a woman aged 18-29 years in good health. CDR3s include the opening cysteine and the closing phenylalanine or tryptophan. D genes are given only for firm matches. The size of a clone is reported for some rows only, either as once, few or many, or as a class for expanded clones.

clone_size,v_call,d_call,j_call,cdr3_aa,cdr3_nt
-,TRBV14,-,TRBJ2-3,CASSHNTDTQYF,TGTGCCAGCAGCCATAACACAGATACGCAGTATTTT
many,TRBV10-3,-,TRBJ2-7,CATAGTASSYEQYF,TGTGCCACGGCGGGGACTGCGTCCTCCTACGAGCAGTACTTC
few,TRBV10-3,-,TRBJ1-2,CAISESRGNGYTF,TGTGCCATCAGTGAGTCGAGAGGGAATGGCTACACCTTC
-,TRBV4-1,TRBD1,TRBJ2-4,CASSQGFRDRNIQYF,TGCGCCAGCAGCCAAGGGTTTCGGGACAGGAACATTCAGTACTTC
few,TRBV6-1,-,TRBJ1-2,CASSVSVYYGYTF,TGTGCCAGCAGTGTATCGGTTTACTATGGCTACACCTTC
-,TRBV28,TRBD2,TRBJ2-1,CASSLLAGGLVSYNEQFF,TGTGCCAGCAGTTTACTAGCGGGGGGGCTGGTCTCCTACAATGAGCAGTTCTTC
-,TRBV4-3,-,TRBJ1-2,CASSQSQGAQGGYTF,TGCGCCAGCAGCCAGAGCCAAGGGGCGCAAGGAGGCTACACCTTC
-,TRBV5-4,-,TRBJ2-3,CASRATAHTDTQYF,TGTGCCAGCAGGGCGACAGCACACACAGATACGCAGTATTTT
few,TRBV11-1,-,TRBJ1-1,CASSLLATVNTEAFF,TGTGCCAGCAGCTTACTCGCCACAGTGAACACTGAAGCTTTCTTT
few,TRBV7-9,-,TRBJ1-1,CASSVSLITNTEAFF,TGTGCCAGCAGCGTCAGCCTGATTACGAACACTGAAGCTTTCTTT
-,TRBV29-1,-,TRBJ1-2,CSAKYQGSAYGYTF,TGCAGCGCCAAATACCAGGGATCCGCCTATGGCTACACCTTC
-,TRBV30,-,TRBJ1-3,CAWSSDLNTIYF,TGTGCCTGGAGTAGCGACCTAAACACCATATATTTT
once,TRBV27,-,TRBJ2-7,CASIPTDDYEQYF,TGTGCCAGCATCCCAACGGACGACTACGAGCAGTACTTC
-,TRBV9,-,TRBJ2-4,CASSARQNIQYF,TGTGCCAGCAGCGCCCGTCAAAACATTCAGTACTTC
few,TRBV7-2,-,TRBJ1-1,CASSLSMNTEAFF,TGTGCCAGCAGCCTGTCCATGAACACTGAAGCTTTCTTT
few,TRBV5-1,-,TRBJ2-6,CASYRPESGANVLTF,TGCGCCAGCTACCGCCCTGAATCTGGGGCCAACGTCCTGACTTTC
few,TRBV7-2,-,TRBJ1-2,CASSLGRTGFNYGYTF,TGTGCCAGCAGCTTAGGTCGAACAGGCTTTAACTATGGCTACACCTTC
-,TRBV7-2,-,TRBJ2-5,CASSITGIGAETQYF,TGTGCCAGCAGCATAACCGGGATCGGCGCCGAGACCCAGTACTTC
-,TRBV29-1,-,TRBJ2-4,CSVAGKLAKNIQYF,TGCAGCGTTGCCGGGAAACTAGCCAAAAACATTCAGTACTTC
-,TRBV5-1,-,TRBJ2-7,CASSSVSSYEQYF,TGCGCCAGCTCTTCGGTAAGCTCCTACGAGCAGTACTTC
few,TRBV7-3,-,TRBJ2-1,CASSPKSLGNEQFF,TGTGCCAGCAGTCCAAAGAGTTTGGGAAATGAGCAGTTCTTC
few,TRBV30,-,TRBJ2-7,CAWKFWDEQYF,TGTGCCTGGAAGTTCTGGGACGAGCAGTACTTC
few,TRBV18,TRBD1,TRBJ2-1,CASSPGQSYNEQFF,TGTGCCAGCTCACCGGGACAGAGCTACAATGAGCAGTTCTTC
few,TRBV18,TRBD2,TRBJ2-3,CASSPLLAETTDTQYF,TGTGCCAGCTCACCACTCCTAGCGGAAACCACAGATACGCAGTATTTT
few,TRBV6-6,TRBD1,TRBJ2-3,CASSPTGGTDTQYF,TGTGCCAGCAGCCCGACAGGGGGAACAGATACGCAGTATTTT
-,TRBV25-1,-,TRBJ1-2,CASSVDGPHAGYTF,TGTGCCAGCAGTGTCGACGGTCCTCATGCTGGCTACACCTTC
few,TRBV7-2,-,TRBJ2-7,CASSSTGTSGYEQYF,TGTGCCAGCAGTTCCACCGGGACCTCAGGGTACGAGCAGTACTTC
-,TRBV28,-,TRBJ1-2,CASSSNRGYTF,TGTGCCAGCAGTTCGAACAGGGGCTACACCTTC
-,TRBV7-9,TRBD2,TRBJ2-1,CASSSLSRSGRYNEQFF,TGTGCCAGCAGCTCCCTGAGCCGTAGCGGGCGGTACAATGAGCAGTTCTTC
-,TRBV6-6,-,TRBJ1-1,CASIEASPRDTEAFF,TGTGCCAGCATCGAGGCTTCCCCTCGGGACACTGAAGCTTTCTTT
few,TRBV5-1,TRBD1,TRBJ2-1,CASSATTGVTYNEQFF,TGCGCCAGCAGCGCCACGACAGGGGTGACATACAATGAGCAGTTCTTC
-,TRBV9,-,TRBJ1-6,CASSVDGAYNSPLHF,TGTGCCAGCAGCGTAGACGGGGCCTATAATTCACCCCTCCACTTT
-,TRBV15,-,TRBJ1-4,CATSRGTRGEKLFF,TGTGCCACCAGCAGAGGGACCCGAGGAGAAAAACTGTTTTTT
-,TRBV14,TRBD2,TRBJ2-1,CASSRGLAAHNEQFF,TGTGCCAGCAGCCGGGGACTAGCGGCACACAATGAGCAGTTCTTC
few,TRBV7-2,-,TRBJ1-1,CASSLVSGGTEAFF,TGTGCCAGCAGCTTAGTTTCGGGTGGCACTGAAGCTTTCTTT
-,TRBV30,TRBD1,TRBJ1-1,CAWSYAGGRMNTEAFF,TGTGCCTGGAGCTATGCAGGGGGCCGGATGAACACTGAAGCTTTCTTT
few,TRBV7-2,-,TRBJ2-3,CASSRPTVADTQYF,TGTGCCAGCAGCCGACCGACAGTAGCAGATACGCAGTATTTT
few,TRBV7-9,TRBD1,TRBJ2-3,CASSSRQGRTDTQYF,TGTGCCAGCAGCTCCAGACAGGGGAGGACAGATACGCAGTATTTT
few,TRBV15,TRBD1,TRBJ2-5,CATSSPGQGRGTQYF,TGTGCCACCAGCAGCCCGGGACAGGGAAGGGGGACCCAGTACTTC
-,TRBV18,-,TRBJ2-6,CASSPLDGSSSGANVLTF,TGTGCCAGCTCACCACTCGACGGATCTTCATCTGGGGCCAACGTCCTGACTTTC
-,TRBV21-1,-,TRBJ1-2,CASRRDRGFGYTF,TGTGCCAGCAGAAGAGACAGGGGCTTTGGCTACACCTTC
-,TRBV27,-,TRBJ2-6,CASSTRSSGANVLTF,TGTGCCAGCAGCACAAGAAGCTCTGGGGCCAACGTCCTGACTTTC
few,TRBV29-1,-,TRBJ1-5,CSAKGSNQPQHF,TGCAGCGCAAAAGGGTCCAATCAGCCCCAGCATTTT
few,TRBV30,TRBD2,TRBJ2-3,CAWSVTRTSGSTDTQYF,TGTGCCTGGAGTGTAACCAGGACTAGCGGGAGCACAGATACGCAGTATTTT
-,TRBV15,TRBD1,TRBJ2-2,CATSRTLPGQGLNTGELFF,TGTGCCACCAGCAGAACTCTCCCGGGACAGGGGTTGAACACCGGGGAGCTGTTTTTT
few,TRBV7-2,-,TRBJ2-1,CASSLRTDNEQFF,TGTGCCAGCAGCTTGAGGACAGACAATGAGCAGTTCTTC
-,TRBV2,-,TRBJ2-1,CASSDLAPYNEQFF,TGTGCCAGCAGTGATCTGGCCCCCTACAATGAGCAGTTCTTC
-,TRBV29-1,-,TRBJ1-5,CSVDEEGWGQPQHF,TGCAGCGTTGATGAAGAGGGGTGGGGTCAGCCCCAGCATTTT
once,TRBV7-9,-,TRBJ1-3,CSSRSSTVSGNTIYF,TGTTCCAGCAGATCCTCGACAGTCTCTGGAAACACCATATATTTT
-,TRBV18,-,TRBJ2-3,CASSPHAPGFRTDTQYF,TGTGCCAGCTCACCCCATGCGCCGGGATTCCGCACAGATACGCAGTATTTT
-,TRBV7-9,TRBD1,TRBJ2-3,CASRQDSGQGTDTQYF,TGTGCCAGCAGACAAGACTCGGGACAGGGAACAGATACGCAGTATTTT
-,TRBV6-6,TRBD2,TRBJ2-1,CASSNLAGGEQFF,TGTGCCAGCAGTAATTTAGCGGGAGGTGAGCAGTTCTTC
-,TRBV5-4,-,TRBJ2-5,CASSLKSRNTGETQYF,TGTGCCAGCAGCTTGAAATCTCGGAACACTGGGGAGACCCAGTACTTC
few,TRBV27,-,TRBJ1-2,CASRDVTYGYTF,TGTGCCAGCCGGGACGTCACCTATGGCTACACCTTC
few,TRBV7-2,TRBD1,TRBJ2-1,CASARDRGHNEQFF,TGTGCCAGCGCCCGGGACAGGGGCCACAATGAGCAGTTCTTC
-,TRBV18,TRBD2,TRBJ2-1,CASSRSGGGNEQFF,TGTGCCAGCTCCAGAAGCGGGGGAGGCAATGAGCAGTTCTTC
-,TRBV6-6,TRBD1,TRBJ2-4,CASSYDRDTAKNIQYF,TGTGCCAGCAGTTACGACAGGGATACAGCCAAAAACATTCAGTACTTC
few,TRBV6-1,-,TRBJ2-3,CASALRTNTDTQYF,TGTGCCAGCGCACTCAGGACCAACACAGATACGCAGTATTTT